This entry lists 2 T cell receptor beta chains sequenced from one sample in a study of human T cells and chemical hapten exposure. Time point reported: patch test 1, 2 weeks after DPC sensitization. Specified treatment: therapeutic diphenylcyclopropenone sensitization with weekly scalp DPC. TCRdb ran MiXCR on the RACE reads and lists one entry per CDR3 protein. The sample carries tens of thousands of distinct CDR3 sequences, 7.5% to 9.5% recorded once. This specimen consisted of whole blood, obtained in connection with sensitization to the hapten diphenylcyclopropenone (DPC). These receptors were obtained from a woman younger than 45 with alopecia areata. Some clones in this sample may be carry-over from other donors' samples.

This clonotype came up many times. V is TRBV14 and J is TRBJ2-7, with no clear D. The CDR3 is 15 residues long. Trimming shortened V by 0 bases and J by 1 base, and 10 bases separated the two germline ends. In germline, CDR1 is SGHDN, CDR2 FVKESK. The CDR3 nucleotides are TGTGCCAGCAGCCAAGATGCCACGAGGTCCTACGAGCAGTACTTC. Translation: CASSQDATRSYEQYF.

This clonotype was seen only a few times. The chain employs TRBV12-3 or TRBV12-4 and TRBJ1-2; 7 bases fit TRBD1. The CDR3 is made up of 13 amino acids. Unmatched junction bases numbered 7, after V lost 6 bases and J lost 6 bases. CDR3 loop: CASRSTGVDGYTF. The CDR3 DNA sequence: TGTGCCAGCAGATCAACAGGGGTTGATGGCTACACCTTC.